This entry concerns a single T cell receptor (beta chain). These data come from a study of beta chain features in type 1 diabetes. The junction had 9 bases not matched to a gene; V was cut back by 2 bases and J by 7 bases. CDR3 length: 15 residues. CDR1 is LNHDA and CDR2 is SQIVND in the germline V gene (reference sequence). Blood was collected once per donor into heparin, averaging about 116 mL. Using CD45RO/CCR7/CD25/CD127/CD95/CD27, CD4+ naive, central memory, regulatory and stem cell-like memory cells were sorted. Investigators reverse transcribed all isolated RNA, so they sequenced expressed TCRB transcripts. Libraries were prepared by immunoSEQ multiplex PCR; TCRdb keeps only in-frame clonotypes and omits some of them. Of about 220,000 clones in the sample, roughly 11% were seen once.

This chain uses TRBV19 with TRBJ1-2; 8 positions agree with TRBD1. This receptor was obtained from a man aged 18 to 35 in good health. The sequenced material came from central memory CD4+ T cells from blood. The DNA for the CDR3 is TGTGCCAGTAGTATAAGGAGTCAGGGGGCCTTTGGCTACACCTTC. It specifies CASSIRSQGAFGYTF.